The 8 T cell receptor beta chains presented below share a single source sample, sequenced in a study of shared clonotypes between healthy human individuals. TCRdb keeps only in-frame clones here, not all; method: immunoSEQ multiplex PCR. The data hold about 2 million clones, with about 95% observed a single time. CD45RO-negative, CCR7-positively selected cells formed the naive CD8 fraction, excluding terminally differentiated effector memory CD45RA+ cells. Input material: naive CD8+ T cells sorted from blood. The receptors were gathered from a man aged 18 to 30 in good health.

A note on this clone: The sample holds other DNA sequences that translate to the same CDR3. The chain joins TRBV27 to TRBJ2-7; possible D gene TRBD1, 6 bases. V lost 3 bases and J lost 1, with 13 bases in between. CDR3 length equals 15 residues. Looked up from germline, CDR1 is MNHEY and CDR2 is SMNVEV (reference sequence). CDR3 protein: CASSFGGGGSYEQYF. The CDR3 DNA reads TGTGCCAGCAGTTTTGGGGGCGGCGGGTCCTACGAGCAGTACTTC.

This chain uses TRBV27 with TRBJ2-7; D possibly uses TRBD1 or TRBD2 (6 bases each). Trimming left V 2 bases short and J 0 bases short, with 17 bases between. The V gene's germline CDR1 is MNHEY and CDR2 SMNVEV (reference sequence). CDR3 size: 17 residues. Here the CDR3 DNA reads TGTGCCAGCAGTTTAGGGTGGGGGGCTGGAGCCTCCTACGAGCAGTACTTC. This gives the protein CASSLGWGAGASYEQYF.

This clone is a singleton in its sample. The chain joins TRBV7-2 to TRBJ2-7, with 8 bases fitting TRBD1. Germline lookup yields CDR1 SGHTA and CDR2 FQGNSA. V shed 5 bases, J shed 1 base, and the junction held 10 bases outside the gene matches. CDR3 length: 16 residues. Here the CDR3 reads CASSMSFGQGSYEQYF. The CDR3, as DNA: TGTGCCAGCAGCATGAGTTTCGGACAGGGTTCCTACGAGCAGTACTTC.

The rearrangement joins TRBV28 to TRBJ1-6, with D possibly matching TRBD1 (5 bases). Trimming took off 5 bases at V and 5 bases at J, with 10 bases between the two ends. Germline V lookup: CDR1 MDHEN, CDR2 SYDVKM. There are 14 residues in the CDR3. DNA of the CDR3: TGTGCCAGCAGTACTAGGGGCAATAATTCACCCCTCCACTTT. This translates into CASSTRGNNSPLHF.

CDR3 sequence reads: CASSVRSSGNNEQFF. The CDR3 DNA is TGTGCCAGCAGTGTTAGGTCTAGCGGGAACAATGAGCAGTTCTTC. The chain links TRBV6-4 to TRBJ2-1; 9 nucleotides match TRBD2. The CDR3 contains 15 residues. V shed 4 bases and J 5 bases; nucleotides not matched to a gene: 6. From germline, CDR1 is MRHNA and CDR2 SNTAGT.

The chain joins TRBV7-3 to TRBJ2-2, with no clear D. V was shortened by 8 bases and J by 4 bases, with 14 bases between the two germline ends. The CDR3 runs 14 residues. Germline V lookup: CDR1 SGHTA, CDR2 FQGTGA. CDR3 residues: CASPSRAVTGELFF. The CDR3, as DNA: TGTGCCAGCCCCTCACGGGCCGTCACCGGGGAGCTGTTTTTT.

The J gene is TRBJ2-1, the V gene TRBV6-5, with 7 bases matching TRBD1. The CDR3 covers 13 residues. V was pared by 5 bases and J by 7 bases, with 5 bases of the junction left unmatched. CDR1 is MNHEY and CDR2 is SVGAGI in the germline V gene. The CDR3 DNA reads TGTGCCAGCAGTAAGACAGGGTTGAATGAGCAGTTCTTC. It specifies CASSKTGLNEQFF.

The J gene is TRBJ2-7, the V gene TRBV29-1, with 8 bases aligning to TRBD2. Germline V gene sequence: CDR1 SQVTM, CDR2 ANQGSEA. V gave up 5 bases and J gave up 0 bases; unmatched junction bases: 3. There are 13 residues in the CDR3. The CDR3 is CSVRGGHSYEQYF. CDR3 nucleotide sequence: TGCAGCGTTCGCGGGGGGCACTCCTACGAGCAGTACTTC.